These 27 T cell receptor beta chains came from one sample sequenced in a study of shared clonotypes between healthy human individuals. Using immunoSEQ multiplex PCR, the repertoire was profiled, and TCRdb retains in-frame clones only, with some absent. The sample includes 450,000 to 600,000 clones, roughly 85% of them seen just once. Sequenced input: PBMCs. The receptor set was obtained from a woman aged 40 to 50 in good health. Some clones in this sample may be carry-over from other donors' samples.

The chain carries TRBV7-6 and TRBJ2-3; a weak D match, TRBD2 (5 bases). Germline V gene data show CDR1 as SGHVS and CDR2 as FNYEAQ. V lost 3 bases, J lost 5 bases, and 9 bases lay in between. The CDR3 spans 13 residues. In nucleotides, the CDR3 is TGTGCCAGCAGCTTGGGTGAGGGAGATACGCAGTATTTT. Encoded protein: CASSLGEGDTQYF.

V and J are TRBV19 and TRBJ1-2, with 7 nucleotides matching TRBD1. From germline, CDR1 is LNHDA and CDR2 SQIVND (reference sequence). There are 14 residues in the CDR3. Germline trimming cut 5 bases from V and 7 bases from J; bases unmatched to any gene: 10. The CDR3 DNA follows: TGTGCCAGTAGTCCGGACAGGCTCTTTTCTGGCTACACCTTC. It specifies CASSPDRLFSGYTF.

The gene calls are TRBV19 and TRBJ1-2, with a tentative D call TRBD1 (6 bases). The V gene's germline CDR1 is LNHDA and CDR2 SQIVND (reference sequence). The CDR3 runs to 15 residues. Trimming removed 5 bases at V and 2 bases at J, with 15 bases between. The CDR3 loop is CASSPNREWNYGYTF. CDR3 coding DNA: TGTGCCAGTAGTCCAAACAGGGAATGGAACTATGGCTACACCTTC.

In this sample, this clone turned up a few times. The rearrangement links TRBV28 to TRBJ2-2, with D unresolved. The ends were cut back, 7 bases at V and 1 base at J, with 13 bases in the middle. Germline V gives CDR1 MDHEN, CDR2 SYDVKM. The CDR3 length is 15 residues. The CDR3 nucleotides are TGTGCCAGCACCCTAAGCCGAGTGAACACCGGGGAGCTGTTTTTT. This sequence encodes CASTLSRVNTGELFF.

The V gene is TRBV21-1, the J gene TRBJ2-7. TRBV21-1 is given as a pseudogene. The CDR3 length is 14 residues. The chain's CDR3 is CASSKSRASYEQYF. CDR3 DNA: TGTGCCAGCAGCAAAAGCCGGGCATCCTACGAGCAGTACTTC.

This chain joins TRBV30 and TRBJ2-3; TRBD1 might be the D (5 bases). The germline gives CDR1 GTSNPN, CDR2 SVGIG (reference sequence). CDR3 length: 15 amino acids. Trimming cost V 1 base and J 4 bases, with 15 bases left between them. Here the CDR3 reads CAWSEDTRYADTQYF. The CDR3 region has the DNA TGTGCCTGGAGTGAGGACACCCGGTATGCAGATACGCAGTATTTT.

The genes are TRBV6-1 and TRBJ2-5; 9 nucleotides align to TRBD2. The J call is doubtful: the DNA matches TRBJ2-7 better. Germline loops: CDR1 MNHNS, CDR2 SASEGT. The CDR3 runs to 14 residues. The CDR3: CASRGGTSPYEQYF. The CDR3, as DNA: TGTGCCAGCAGGGGGGGGACTAGCCCCTACGAGCAGTACTTC.

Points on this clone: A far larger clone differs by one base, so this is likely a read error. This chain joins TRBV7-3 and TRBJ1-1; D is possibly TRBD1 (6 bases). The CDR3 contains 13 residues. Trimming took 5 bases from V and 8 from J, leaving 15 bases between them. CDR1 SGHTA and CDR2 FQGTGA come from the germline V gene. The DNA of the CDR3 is TGTGCCAGCAGCGTTCTCAGGGGCGGAGAAGCTTTCTTT. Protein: CASSVLRGGEAFF.

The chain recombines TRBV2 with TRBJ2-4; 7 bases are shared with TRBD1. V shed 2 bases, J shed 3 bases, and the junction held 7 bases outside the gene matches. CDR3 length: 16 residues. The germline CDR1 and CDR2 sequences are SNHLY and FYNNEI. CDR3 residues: CASSERDRAGKNIQYF. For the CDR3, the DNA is TGTGCCAGCAGTGAACGTGACAGGGCTGGCAAAAACATTCAGTACTTC.

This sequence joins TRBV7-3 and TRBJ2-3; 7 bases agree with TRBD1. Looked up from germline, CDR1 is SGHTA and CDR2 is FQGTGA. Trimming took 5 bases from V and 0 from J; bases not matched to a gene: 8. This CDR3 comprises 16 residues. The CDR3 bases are TGTGCCAGCAGCCCCCAGACAGGGCATAGCACAGATACGCAGTATTTT. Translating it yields CASSPQTGHSTDTQYF.

The CDR3 sequence is CASSYSFGTVDYEQYF. CDR3 coding DNA: TGTGCCAGCAGTTACTCGTTTGGGACGGTGGACTACGAGCAGTACTTC. The chain uses TRBV6-6 and TRBJ2-7; D may correspond to TRBD1 or TRBD2 (5 bases each). The CDR3 loop spans 16 amino acids. CDR1 MNHNY and CDR2 SVGAGI come from the germline V gene (reference sequence). Trimming took off 0 bases at V and 3 bases at J, with 15 bases between the two ends.

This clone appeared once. The DNA for the CDR3 is TGTGCCAGCTCACCACCGGGGATCAATGAGCAGTTCTTC. It specifies CASSPPGINEQFF. The chain combines TRBV18 with TRBJ2-1; unclear D gene. The germline gives CDR1 KGHSH, CDR2 LQKENI. The CDR3 is 13 amino acids. The V gene lost 0 bases and the J gene lost 6 bases, with 6 bases spanning the gap. The whole variable domain, filled in from reference TRBV18 and TRBJ2-1, reads NAGVMQNPRHLVRRRGQEARLRCSPMKGHSHVYWYRQLPEEGLKFMVYLQKENIIDESGMPKERFSAEFPKEGPSILRIQQVVRGDSAAYFCASSPPGINEQFFGPGTRLTVL.

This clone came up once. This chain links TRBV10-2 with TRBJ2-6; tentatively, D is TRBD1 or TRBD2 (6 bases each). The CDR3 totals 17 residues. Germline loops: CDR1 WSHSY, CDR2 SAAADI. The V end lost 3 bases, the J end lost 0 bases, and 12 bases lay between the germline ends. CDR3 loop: CASSEGGPSSGANVLTF. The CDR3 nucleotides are TGCGCCAGCAGTGAAGGGGGGCCGAGCTCTGGGGCCAACGTCCTGACTTTC.

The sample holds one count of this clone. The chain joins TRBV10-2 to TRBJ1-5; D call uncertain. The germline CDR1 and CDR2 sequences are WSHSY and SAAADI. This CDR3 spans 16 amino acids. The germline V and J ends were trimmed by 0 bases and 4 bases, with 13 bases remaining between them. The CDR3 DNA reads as TGCGCCAGCAGTGAGTCACTCGGGCAGCTTAATCAGCCCCAGCATTTT. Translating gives CASSESLGQLNQPQHF.

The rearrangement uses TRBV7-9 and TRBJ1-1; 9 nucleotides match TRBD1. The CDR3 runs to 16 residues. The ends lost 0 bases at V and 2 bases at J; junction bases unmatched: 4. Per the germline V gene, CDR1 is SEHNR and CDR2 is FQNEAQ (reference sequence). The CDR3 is CASSLAGTGLNTEAFF. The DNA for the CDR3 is TGTGCCAGCAGCTTAGCGGGGACAGGGCTAAACACTGAAGCTTTCTTT.

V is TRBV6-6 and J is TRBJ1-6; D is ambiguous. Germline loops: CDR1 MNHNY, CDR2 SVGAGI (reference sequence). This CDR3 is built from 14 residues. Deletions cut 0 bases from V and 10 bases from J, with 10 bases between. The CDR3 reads CASSYSNSWSPLHF. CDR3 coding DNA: TGTGCCAGCAGTTACTCGAATAGCTGGTCACCCCTCCACTTT.

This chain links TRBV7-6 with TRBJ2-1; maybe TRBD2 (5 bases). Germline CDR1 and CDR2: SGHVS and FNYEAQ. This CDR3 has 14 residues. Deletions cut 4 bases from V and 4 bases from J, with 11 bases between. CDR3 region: CASSSVAKYNEQFF. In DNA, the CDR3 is TGTGCCAGCAGCTCCGTAGCGAAGTACAATGAGCAGTTCTTC.

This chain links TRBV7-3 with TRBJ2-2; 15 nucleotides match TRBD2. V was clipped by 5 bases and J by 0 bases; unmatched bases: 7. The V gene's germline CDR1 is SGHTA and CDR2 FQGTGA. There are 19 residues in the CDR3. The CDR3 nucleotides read TGTGCCAGCAGCACGCGGACTAGCGGGAGGGCCGCGAACACCGGGGAGCTGTTTTTT. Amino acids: CASSTRTSGRAANTGELFF. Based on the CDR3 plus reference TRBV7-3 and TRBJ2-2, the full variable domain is GAGVSQTPSNKVTEKGKYVELRCDPISGHTALYWYRQSLGQGPEFLIYFQGTGAADDSGLPNDRFFAVRPEGSVSTLKIQRTERGDSAVYLCASSTRTSGRAANTGELFFGEGSRLTVL.

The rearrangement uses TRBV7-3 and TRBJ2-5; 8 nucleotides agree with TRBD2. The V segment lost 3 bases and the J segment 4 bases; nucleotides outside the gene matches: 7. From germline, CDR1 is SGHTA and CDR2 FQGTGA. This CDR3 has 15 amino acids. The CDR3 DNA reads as TGTGCCAGCAGCTTTCGAGGGACTAGAGTAGAGACCCAGTACTTC. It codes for CASSFRGTRVETQYF.

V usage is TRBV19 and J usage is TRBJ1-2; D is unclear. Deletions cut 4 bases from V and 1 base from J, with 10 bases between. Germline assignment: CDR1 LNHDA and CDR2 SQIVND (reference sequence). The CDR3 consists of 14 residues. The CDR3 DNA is TGTGCCAGTAGTAAAGAACCTAATAACTATGGCTACACCTTC. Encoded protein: CASSKEPNNYGYTF.

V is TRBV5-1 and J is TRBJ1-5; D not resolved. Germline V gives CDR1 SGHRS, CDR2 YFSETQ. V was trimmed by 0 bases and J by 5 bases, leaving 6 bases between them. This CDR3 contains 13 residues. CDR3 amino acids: CASSLGNDQPQHF. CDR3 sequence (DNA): TGCGCCAGCAGCTTGGGGAACGATCAGCCCCAGCATTTT.

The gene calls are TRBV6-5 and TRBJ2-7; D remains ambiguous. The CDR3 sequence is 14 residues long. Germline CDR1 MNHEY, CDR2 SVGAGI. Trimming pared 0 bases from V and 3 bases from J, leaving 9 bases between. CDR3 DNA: TGTGCCAGCAGTTACTCTGGGCAGGACTACGAGCAGTACTTC. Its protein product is CASSYSGQDYEQYF.

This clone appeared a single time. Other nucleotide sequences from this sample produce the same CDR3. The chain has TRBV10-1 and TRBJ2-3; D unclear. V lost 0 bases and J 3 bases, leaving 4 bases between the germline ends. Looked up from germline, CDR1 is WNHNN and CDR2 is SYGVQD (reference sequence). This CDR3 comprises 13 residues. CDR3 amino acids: CASSESGTDTQYF. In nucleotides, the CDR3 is TGCGCCAGCAGTGAGTCGGGAACAGATACGCAGTATTTT.

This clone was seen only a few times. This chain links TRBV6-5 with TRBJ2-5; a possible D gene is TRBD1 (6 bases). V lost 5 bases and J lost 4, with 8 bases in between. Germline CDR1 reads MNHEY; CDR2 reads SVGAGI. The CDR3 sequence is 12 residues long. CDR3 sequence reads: CASSTGRETQYF. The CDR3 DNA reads TGTGCCAGCAGTACAGGGAGAGAGACCCAGTACTTC.

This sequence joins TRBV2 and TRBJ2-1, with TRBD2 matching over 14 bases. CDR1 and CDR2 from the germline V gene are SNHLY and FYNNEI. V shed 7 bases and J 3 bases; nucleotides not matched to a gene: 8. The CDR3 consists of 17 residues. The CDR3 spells CASKGGLAGVLYNEQFF. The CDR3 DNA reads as TGTGCCAGCAAAGGGGGACTAGCGGGAGTACTCTACAATGAGCAGTTCTTC.

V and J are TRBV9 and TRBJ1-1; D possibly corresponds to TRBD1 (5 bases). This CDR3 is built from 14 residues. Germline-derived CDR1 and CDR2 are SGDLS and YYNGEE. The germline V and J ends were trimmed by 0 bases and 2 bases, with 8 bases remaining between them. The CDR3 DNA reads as TGTGCCAGCAGCGTAGGCCAGGGTAACACTGAAGCTTTCTTT. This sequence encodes CASSVGQGNTEAFF.

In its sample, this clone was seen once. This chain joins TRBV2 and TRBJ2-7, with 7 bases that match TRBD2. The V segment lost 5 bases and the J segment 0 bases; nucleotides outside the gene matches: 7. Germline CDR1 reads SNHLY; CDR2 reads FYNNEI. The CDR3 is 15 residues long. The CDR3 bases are TGTGCCAGCAGTCCCTTGGGGGGGAGCTCCTACGAGCAGTACTTC. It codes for CASSPLGGSSYEQYF.